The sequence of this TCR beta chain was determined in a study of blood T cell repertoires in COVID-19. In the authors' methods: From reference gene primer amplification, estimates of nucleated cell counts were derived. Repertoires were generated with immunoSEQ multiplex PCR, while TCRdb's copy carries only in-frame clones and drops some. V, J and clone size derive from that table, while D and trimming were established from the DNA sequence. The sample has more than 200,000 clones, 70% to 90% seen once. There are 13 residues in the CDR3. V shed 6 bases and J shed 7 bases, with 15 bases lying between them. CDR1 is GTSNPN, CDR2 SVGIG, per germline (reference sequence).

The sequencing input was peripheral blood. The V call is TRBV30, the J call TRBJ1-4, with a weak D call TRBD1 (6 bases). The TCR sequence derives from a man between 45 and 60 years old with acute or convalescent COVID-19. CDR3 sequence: CACPGVGGEKLFF. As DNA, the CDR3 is TGTGCCTGCCCCGGGGTAGGGGGTGAAAAACTGTTTTTT.